This TCR beta chain came from a study of CD8+ T cells in alopecia areata. RNA extraction and reverse transcription yielded cDNA as sequencing template. The data were produced by immunoSEQ multiplex PCR, yet TCRdb's version contains in-frame clones alone and is incomplete. The sample carries 120,000 or so clones, approximately 52% recorded once. The germline CDR1 and CDR2 sequences are SGHRS and YFSETQ. CDR3 length: 13 amino acids. With 4 bases clipped from V and 9 bases from J, the junction kept 7 bases outside the gene matches. Treatment here: oral pan-JAK inhibitor, 5-10 mg twice daily. It was from alopecia areata patients that lesional scalp punch biopsies and peripheral blood were collected.

This TCR was sampled from a human donor with alopecia areata. The sample here was CD8+ T cells sorted from blood, taken at week 4, from a patient treated with tofacitinib. V gene TRBV5-1 combines with J gene TRBJ1-5; TRBD1 matches 7 bases. CDR3 loop: CASSTGQFGPQHF. In nucleotides, the CDR3 is TGCGCCAGCAGCACGGGACAGTTTGGGCCCCAGCATTTT.